This T cell receptor (beta chain) was identified in a study of T cell responses to AZD1222 COVID-19 vaccine. V shed 2 bases, J shed 4 bases, and the junction held 5 bases outside the gene matches. CDR1 is LGHDT, CDR2 YNNKEL, per germline (reference sequence). This CDR3 has 15 residues. Pooled in the analysis were second doses at about 4 or about 12 weeks. On this clone: Its antigen is undetermined.

Sequencing was performed with immunoSEQ multiplex PCR; in TCRdb, only in-frame clones are kept and a portion is missing. In the table there are roughly 150,000 clones, around 90% of which are singletons. Overall study findings and caveats: Just a handful of AZD1222 recipients tested seropositive at baseline. The peak T cell response came first, and repertoires were sampled only after it. Unmutated variant regions reportedly attract nearly half of all spike-specific TCRs.

This TCR was sampled from an adult who received the AZD1222 COVID-19 vaccine. The source material was peripheral blood, sampled 28 days after the second AZD1222 dose. This chain uses TRBV3-1 (or the pseudogene TRBV3-2) with TRBJ1-1; 9 bases are a match to TRBD1. The CDR3 sequence is CASSQRDRAGTEAFF. In DNA, the CDR3 is TGTGCCAGCAGCCAAAGGGACAGGGCCGGCACTGAAGCTTTCTTT.